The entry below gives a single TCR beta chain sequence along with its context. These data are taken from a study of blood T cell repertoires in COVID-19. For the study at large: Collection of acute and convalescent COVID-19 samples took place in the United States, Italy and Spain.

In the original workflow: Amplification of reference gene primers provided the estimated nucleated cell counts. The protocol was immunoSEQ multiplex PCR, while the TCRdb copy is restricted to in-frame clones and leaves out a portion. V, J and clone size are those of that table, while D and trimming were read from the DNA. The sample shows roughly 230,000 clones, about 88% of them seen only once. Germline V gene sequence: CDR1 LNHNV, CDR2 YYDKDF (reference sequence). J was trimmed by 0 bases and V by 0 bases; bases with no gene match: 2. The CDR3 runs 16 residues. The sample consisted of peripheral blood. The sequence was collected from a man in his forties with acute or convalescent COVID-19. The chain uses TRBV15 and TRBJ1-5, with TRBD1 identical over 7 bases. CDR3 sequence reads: CATSRDRGNSNQPQHF. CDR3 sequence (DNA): TGTGCCACCAGCAGAGACAGGGGGAATAGCAATCAGCCCCAGCATTTT.